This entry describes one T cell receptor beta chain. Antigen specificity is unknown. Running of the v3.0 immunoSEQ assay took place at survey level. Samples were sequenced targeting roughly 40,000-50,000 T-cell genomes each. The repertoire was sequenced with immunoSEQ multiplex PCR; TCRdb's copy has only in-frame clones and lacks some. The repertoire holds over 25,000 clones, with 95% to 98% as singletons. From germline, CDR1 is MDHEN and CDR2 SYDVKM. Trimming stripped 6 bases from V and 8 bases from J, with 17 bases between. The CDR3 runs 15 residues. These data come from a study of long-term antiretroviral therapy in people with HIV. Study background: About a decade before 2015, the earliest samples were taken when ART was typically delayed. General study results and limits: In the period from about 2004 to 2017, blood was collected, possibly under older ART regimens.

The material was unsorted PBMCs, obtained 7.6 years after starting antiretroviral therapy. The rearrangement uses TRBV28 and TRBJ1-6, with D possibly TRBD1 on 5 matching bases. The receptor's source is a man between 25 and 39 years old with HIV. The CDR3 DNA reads TGTGCCAGCAGCCTAATCGGGGGAACAGATTCACCCCTCCACTTT. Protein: CASSLIGGTDSPLHF.